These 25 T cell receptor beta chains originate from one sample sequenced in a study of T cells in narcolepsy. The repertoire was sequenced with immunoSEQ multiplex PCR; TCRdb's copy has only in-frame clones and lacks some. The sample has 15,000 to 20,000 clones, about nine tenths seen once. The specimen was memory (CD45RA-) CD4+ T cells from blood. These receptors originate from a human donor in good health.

The CDR3 DNA reads as TGTGCAAGTCGCTTAAGGTTGGGACAGGGTAAAAGGCTCAGCAATCAGCCCCAGCATTTT. The encoded protein is CASRLRLGQGKRLSNQPQHF. The rearrangement uses TRBV12-2 and TRBJ1-5; the table's TRBD1 call for D was not verified on the DNA. TRBV12-2 is noted as a pseudogene. CDR3 size: 20 residues.

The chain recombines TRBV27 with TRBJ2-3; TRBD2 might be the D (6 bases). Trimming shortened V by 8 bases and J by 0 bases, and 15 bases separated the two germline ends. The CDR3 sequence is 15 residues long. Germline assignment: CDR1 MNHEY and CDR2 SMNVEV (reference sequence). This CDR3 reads CASRLIGGSTDTQYF. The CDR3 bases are TGTGCCAGCCGACTCATCGGGGGTAGCACAGATACGCAGTATTTT.

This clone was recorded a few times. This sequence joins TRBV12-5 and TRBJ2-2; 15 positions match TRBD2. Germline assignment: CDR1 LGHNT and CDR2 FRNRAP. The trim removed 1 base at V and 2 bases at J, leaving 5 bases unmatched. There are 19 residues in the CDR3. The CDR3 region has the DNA TGTGCTAGTGGTTTGGGAAAGGGACTAGCGGGAGGAAACACCGGGGAGCTGTTTTTT. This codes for CASGLGKGLAGGNTGELFF.

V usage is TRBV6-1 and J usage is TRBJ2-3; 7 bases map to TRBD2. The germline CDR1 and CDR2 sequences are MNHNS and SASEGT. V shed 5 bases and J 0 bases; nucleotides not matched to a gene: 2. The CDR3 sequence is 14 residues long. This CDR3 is CASSSGGSTDTQYF. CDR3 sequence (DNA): TGTGCCAGCAGTTCGGGAGGCAGCACAGATACGCAGTATTTT.

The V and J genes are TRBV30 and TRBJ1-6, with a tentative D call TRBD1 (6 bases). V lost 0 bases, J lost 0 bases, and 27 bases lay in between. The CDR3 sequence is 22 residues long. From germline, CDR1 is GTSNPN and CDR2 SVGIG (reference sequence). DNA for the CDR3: TGTGCCTGGAGTGTACGAGACCCCCTCCGCAGGGGACACGGCTCCTATAATTCACCCCTCCACTTT. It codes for CAWSVRDPLRRGHGSYNSPLHF.

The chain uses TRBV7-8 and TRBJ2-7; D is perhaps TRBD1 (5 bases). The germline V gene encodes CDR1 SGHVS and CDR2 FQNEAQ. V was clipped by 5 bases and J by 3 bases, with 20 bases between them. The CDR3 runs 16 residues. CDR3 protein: CASSGPAFTGFYEQYF. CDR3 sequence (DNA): TGTGCCAGCAGCGGCCCAGCTTTTACAGGTTTCTACGAGCAGTACTTC.

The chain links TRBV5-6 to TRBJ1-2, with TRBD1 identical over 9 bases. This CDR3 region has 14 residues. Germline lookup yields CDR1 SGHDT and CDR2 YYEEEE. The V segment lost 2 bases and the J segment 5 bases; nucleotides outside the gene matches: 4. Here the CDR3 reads CASSFGDRGYGYTF. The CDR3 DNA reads TGTGCCAGCAGCTTTGGAGACAGGGGGTATGGCTACACCTTC. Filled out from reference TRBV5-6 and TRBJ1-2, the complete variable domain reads DAGVTQSPTHLIKTRGQQVTLRCSPKSGHDTVSWYQQALGQGPQFIFQYYEEEERQRGNFPDRFSGHQFPNYSSELNVNALLLGDSALYLCASSFGDRGYGYTFGSGTRLTVV.

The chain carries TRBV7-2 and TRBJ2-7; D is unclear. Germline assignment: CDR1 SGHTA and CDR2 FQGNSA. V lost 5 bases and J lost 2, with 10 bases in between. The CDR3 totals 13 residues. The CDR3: CASSLDIAYEQYF. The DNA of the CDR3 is TGTGCCAGCAGCCTAGACATAGCCTACGAGCAGTACTTC.

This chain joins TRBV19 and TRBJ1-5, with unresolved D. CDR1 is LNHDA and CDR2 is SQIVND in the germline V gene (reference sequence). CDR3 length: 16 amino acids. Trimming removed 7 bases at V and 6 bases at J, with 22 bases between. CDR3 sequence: CASTSIGRPAGQPQHF. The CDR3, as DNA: TGTGCCAGTACCTCAATAGGGCGGCCAGCGGGTCAGCCCCAGCATTTT. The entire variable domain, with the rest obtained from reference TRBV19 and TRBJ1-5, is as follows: DGGITQSPKYLFRKEGQNVTLSCEQNLNHDAMYWYRQDPGQGLRLIYYSQIVNDFQKGDIAEGYSVSREKKESFPLTVTSAQKNPTAFYLCASTSIGRPAGQPQHFGDGTRLSIL.

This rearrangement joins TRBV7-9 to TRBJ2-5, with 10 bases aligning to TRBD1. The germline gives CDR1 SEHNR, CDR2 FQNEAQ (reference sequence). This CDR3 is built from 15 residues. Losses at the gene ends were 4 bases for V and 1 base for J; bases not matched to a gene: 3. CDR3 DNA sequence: TGTGCCAGCAGCTGGACAGGGGGTGGCCAAGAGACCCAGTACTTC. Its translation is CASSWTGGGQETQYF.

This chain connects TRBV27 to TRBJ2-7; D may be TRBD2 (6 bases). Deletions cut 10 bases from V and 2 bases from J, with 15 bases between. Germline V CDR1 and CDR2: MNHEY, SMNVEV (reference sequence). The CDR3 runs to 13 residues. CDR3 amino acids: CAIPMGGAYEQYF. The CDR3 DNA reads TGTGCCATTCCAATGGGGGGAGCCTACGAGCAGTACTTC.

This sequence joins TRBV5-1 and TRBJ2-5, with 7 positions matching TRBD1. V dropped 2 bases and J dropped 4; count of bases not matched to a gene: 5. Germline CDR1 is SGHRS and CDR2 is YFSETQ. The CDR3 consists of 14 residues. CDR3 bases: TGCGCCAGCAGCTTTCAGACAGGGTCAGAGACCCAGTACTTC. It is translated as CASSFQTGSETQYF.

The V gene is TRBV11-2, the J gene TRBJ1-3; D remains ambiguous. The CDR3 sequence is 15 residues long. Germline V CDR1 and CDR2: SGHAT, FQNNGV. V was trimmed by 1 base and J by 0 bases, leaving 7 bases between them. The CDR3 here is CASSLGGVSGNTIYF. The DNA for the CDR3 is TGTGCCAGCAGCTTAGGTGGCGTCTCTGGAAACACCATATATTTT.

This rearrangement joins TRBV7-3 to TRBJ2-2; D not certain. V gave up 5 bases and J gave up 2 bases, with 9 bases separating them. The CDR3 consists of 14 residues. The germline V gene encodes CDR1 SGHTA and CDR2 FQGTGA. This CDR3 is CASSMYHNTGELFF. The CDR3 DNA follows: TGTGCCAGCAGCATGTATCATAACACCGGGGAGCTGTTTTTT.

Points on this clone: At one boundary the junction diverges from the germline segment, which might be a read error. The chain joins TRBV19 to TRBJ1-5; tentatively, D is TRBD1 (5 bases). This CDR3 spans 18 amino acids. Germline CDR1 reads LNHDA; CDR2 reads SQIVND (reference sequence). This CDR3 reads CASSVDPWGSAKNQPQHF. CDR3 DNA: TGTGCCAGTAGTGTAGACCCATGGGGGTCAGCGAAGAATCAGCCCCAGCATTTT.

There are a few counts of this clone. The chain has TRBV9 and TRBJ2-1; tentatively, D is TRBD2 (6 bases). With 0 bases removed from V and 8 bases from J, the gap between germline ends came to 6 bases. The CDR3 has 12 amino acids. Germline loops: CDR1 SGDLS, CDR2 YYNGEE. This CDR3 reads CASSVGGDEQFF. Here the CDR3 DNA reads TGTGCCAGCAGCGTAGGGGGGGATGAGCAGTTCTTC.

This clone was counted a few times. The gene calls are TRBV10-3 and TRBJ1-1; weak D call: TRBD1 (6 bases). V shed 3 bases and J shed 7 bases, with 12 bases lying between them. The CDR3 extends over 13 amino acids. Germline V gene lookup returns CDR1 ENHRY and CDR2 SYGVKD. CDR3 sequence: CAISETGLGEAFF. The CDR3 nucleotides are TGTGCCATCAGTGAAACAGGGCTAGGTGAAGCTTTCTTT.

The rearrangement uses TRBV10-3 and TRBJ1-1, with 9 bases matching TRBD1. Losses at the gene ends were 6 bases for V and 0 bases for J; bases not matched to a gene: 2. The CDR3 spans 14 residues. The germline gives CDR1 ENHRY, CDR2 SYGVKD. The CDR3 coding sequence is TGTGCCATCAGCTGGACAGGGGTGAACACTGAAGCTTTCTTT. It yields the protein CAISWTGVNTEAFF.

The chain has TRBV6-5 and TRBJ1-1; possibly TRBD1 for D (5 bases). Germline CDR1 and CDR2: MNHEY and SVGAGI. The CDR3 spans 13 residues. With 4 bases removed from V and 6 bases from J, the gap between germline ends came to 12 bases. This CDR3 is CASSSLPGAEAFF. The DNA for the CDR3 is TGTGCCAGCAGTTCCCTACCGGGGGCTGAAGCTTTCTTT.

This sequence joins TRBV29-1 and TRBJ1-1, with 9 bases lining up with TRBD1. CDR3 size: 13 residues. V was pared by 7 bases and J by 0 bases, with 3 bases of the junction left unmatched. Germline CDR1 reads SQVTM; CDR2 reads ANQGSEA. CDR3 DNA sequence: TGCAGCGGGCGGACAGGGGTGAACACTGAAGCTTTCTTT. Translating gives CSGRTGVNTEAFF.

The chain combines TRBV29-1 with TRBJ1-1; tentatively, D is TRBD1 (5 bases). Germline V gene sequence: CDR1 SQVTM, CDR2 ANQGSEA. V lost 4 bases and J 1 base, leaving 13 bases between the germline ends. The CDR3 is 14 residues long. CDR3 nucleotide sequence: TGCAGCGTTGGCACGGTACAGGCGAACACTGAAGCTTTCTTT. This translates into CSVGTVQANTEAFF. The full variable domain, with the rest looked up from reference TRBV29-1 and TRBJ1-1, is SAVISQKPSRDICQRGTSLTIQCQVDSQVTMMFWYRQQPGQSLTLIATANQGSEATYESGFVIDKFPISRPNLTFSTLTVSNMSPEDSSIYLCSVGTVQANTEAFFGQGTRLTVV.

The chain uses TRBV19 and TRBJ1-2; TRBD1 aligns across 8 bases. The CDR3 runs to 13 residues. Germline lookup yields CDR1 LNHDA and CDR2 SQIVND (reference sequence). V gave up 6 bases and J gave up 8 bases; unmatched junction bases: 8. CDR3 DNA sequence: TGTGCCAGTAGGTCCCGCAGGGGGCAAGGCTACACCTTC. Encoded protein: CASRSRRGQGYTF.

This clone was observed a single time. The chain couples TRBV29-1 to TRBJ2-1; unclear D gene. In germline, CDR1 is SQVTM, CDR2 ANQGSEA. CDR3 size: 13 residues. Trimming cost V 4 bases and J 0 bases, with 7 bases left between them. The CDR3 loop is CSVGLSSYNEQFF. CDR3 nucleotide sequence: TGCAGCGTTGGTTTAAGCTCCTACAATGAGCAGTTCTTC.

This CDR3 reads CASSIRLPPETQYF. The CDR3 coding sequence is TGTGCCAGTAGTATACGACTGCCCCCCGAGACCCAGTACTTC. The rearrangement links TRBV19 to TRBJ2-5; D unresolved. V was clipped by 2 bases and J by 5 bases, with 12 bases between them. CDR1 and CDR2 from the germline V gene are LNHDA and SQIVND (reference sequence). The CDR3 loop spans 14 amino acids. Full variable domain (missing parts from reference TRBV19 and TRBJ2-5): DGGITQSPKYLFRKEGQNVTLSCEQNLNHDAMYWYRQDPGQGLRLIYYSQIVNDFQKGDIAEGYSVSREKKESFPLTVTSAQKNPTAFYLCASSIRLPPETQYFGPGTRLLVL.

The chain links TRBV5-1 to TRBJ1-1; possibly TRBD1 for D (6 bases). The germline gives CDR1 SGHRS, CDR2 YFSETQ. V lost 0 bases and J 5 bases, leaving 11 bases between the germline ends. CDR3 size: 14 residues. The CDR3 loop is CASSLEQGITEAFF. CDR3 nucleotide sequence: TGCGCCAGCAGCTTGGAGCAGGGGATTACTGAAGCTTTCTTT.